This T cell receptor beta chain is from a study of blood T cell repertoires in COVID-19 (dated by TCRdb to the early 2020s). Study-level background: Samples from collaborators originated in the United States, Italy and Spain and spanned both the acute and convalescent phases of COVID-19. Samples were obtained from the ongoing ImmuneRACE study (first 160 participants) and from some 1,200 subjects provided by 6 global collaborators. The sample metadata nearly always contained a de-identified subject ID, COVID-19 status, age in years and sex. The material from the prospective study consisted of cDNA or gDNA derived from T cells, B-cell-depleted T cells, or PBMCs. HLA class I and class II types, where available, came from metadata supplied by the sample provider rather than from assay-based typing. The repertoires were released in a freely available public database meant as a resource for research on the immune response to SARS-CoV-2. Subjects who had been exposed to COVID-19, were actively infected with it, or had recovered from it provided the deeply sampled blood TCRbeta repertoires that made up the dataset.

A remark on this clone: No cognate antigen has been identified for it. No quality values exist for individual bases; no much larger clone is one base distant.

Whole blood was collected in K2EDTA tubes by collaborating institutions according to the institutions' own protocols. Collaborator samples were shipped for TCRbeta analysis as frozen whole blood, isolated PBMCs, or DNA extracted from either sample type. The CDR3 runs 13 residues from the cysteine to the phenylalanine. CDR3 DNA only is kept here, 39 bases in frame from base 1. The V end gives up 6 bases and the J end 7 bases, leaving 8 bases in the junction not matched to a gene. Via the germline V gene, CDR1 is MNHEY and CDR2 SVGAGI. Results the study describes overall, beyond this receptor: The amount of clinical and demographic metadata varied by source and participant and was provided uncurated.

TCRbeta CDR3 regions were amplified from genomic DNA using the immunoSEQ Assay, a bias-controlled multiplex PCR. The authors processed their data as follows. Within the assay, amplification of reference gene primers was used to estimate how many nucleated cells each sample contained. To quantify the absolute abundance of each unique TCRbeta CDR3 rearrangement, sequence reads were collapsed and filtered. For each sample, productive Simpson clonality was calculated as the square root of Simpson's diversity index across productive rearrangements. Imported from immuneACCESS, the table was reduced by TCRdb to in-frame sequences with V and J called. These copies leave out some clones; in studies compared against another copy, an unresolved V gene accounts for under half, and the cause of the remainder is not known. From that table come the V and J calls and clone size; the DNA was used to work out D and trimming. Here the sample has about 100,000 clones; 80% occur a single time. Jointly, the top ten make up about 12% of the sample.

Sequenced input: peripheral blood. This chain joins TRBV6-5 to TRBJ1-1; 7 bases in the junction line up with TRBD1. This clonotype originated in a woman in her 70s with acute or convalescent COVID-19. The CDR3 in this case is CASRPRTGNEAFF. The DNA sequence reads TGTGCCAGCAGACCCCGGACAGGTAATGAAGCTTTCTTT.